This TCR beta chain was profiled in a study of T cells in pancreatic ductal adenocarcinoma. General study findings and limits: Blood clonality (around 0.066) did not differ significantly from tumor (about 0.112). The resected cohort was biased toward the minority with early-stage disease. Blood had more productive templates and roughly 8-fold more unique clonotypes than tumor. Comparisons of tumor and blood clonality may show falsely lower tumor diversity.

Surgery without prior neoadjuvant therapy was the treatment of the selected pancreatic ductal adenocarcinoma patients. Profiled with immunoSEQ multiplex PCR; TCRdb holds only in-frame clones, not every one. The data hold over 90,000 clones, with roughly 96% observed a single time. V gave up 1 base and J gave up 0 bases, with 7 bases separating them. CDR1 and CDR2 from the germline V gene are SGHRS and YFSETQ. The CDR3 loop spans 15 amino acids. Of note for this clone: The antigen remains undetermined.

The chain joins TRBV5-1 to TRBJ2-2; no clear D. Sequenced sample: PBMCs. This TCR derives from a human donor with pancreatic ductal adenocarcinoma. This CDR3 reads CASSLTATNTGELFF. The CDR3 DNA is TGCGCCAGCAGCTTGACCGCTACGAACACCGGGGAGCTGTTTTTT. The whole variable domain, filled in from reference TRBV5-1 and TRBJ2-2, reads KAGVTQTPRYLIKTRGQQVTLSCSPISGHRSVSWYQQTPGQGLQFLFEYFSETQRNKGNFPGRFSGRQFSNSRSEMNVSTLELGDSALYLCASSLTATNTGELFFGEGSRLTVL.